This T cell receptor (beta chain) stems from a study of OX40 agonist ivuxolimab in advanced cancers. Assay used: immunoSEQ multiplex PCR; TCRdb lists only in-frame clones, some missing. Here the sample spans roughly 74,000 clones, about 89% being singletons. The CDR3 covers 13 residues. Trimming left V 5 bases short and J 3 bases short, with 10 bases between. In germline, CDR1 is WNHNN, CDR2 SYGVQD (reference sequence). Details on this clone: Antigen specificity is unknown.

The study's findings and limits: Determination of antigen specificity was not performed for the expanded peripheral T cells. Partial responders receiving 0.1-3.0 mg/kg showed among the lowest clonal expansion.

This TCR was sampled from an adult with an advanced solid tumor such as melanoma, head and neck, liver or kidney cancer. The chain carries TRBV10-1 and TRBJ2-5; no clear D gene. The sequences come from CD4+ or CD8+ T cells sorted from blood, collected in a trial of the OX40 agonist ivuxolimab. Here the CDR3 reads CASSLFPEETQYF. The CDR3 coding sequence is TGCGCCAGCAGTCTCTTCCCAGAAGAGACCCAGTACTTC.